The sequence of this TCR beta chain was determined in a study of early T cells in non-severe SARS-CoV-2 infection. As for the study in general: Sequencing of unsorted whole blood was done on bulk RNA, leaving chains unpaired. Study-wide points: The study's VDJdb matching favored anti-spike CD8 responses and missed private and CD4 specificities.

The protocol attached unique molecular identifiers to individual cDNA molecules. TCRdb re-called the 5' RACE reads with MiXCR, one entry per CDR3 protein. The repertoire holds tens of thousands of distinct CDR3 sequences, with 10% to 15% as singletons. The CDR3 is made up of 14 amino acids. In germline, CDR1 is SGDLS, CDR2 YYNGEE. The sample holds a few counts of this clonotype. Its target is unknown. One end of the junction is discordant with germline, which a read error may explain. The gene calls are TRBV9 and TRBJ1-1, with TRBD1 identical over 8 bases. The source of this sequence is an adult who was a healthcare worker with PCR-confirmed SARS-CoV-2 infection or an uninfected control (not recorded which). Sequencing used whole blood. The CDR3 is CASSVGTGYREVFF. The CDR3 DNA reads TGTGCCAGCAGCGTAGGGACAGGGTATCGAGAAGTTTTCTTT.